A single T cell receptor beta chain is shown here with its context. Antigen unknown. These data come from a study of cytomegalovirus exposure and HLA in healthy donors. Study in general: Samples from HLA-typed donors yielded around 79 million unique TCRs in an early data release. Study findings and constraints: In a later analysis, HLA-associated beta chains showed higher expansion and lower generation probabilities than comparable chains.

13 Jbeta primers and 60 Vbeta primers were used for the PCR. This table comes from immunoSEQ multiplex PCR, and its TCRdb copy is limited to in-frame clones, with some not included. The data contain under 150,000 clones, around 85% of them seen just once; the ten biggest clones take up 1.5% to 2%. Germline CDR1 and CDR2: SGHRS and YFSETQ. This CDR3 region has 15 residues. Deletions cut 0 bases from V and 1 base from J, with 8 bases between. The receptor was derived from a boy aged 10-17 years in good health and CMV-seronegative. Sequencing was performed on PBMCs. The V gene is TRBV5-1, the J gene TRBJ2-1; D call uncertain. CDR3 sequence reads: CASSLALFSYNEQFF. The DNA for the CDR3 is TGCGCCAGCAGCTTGGCTCTTTTTTCCTACAATGAGCAGTTCTTC.